The 20 T cell receptor beta chains listed next were all sequenced from one sample in a study of cytomegalovirus exposure and HLA in healthy donors (dated 2017 in TCRdb). Libraries were built with the immunoSEQ multiplex PCR assay. For the multiplex PCR, a mixture combining 60 forward primers for TCR Vbeta segments and 13 reverse primers for TCR Jbeta segments was used. What TCRdb holds here is the immuneACCESS table cut down to in-frame rearrangements. Part of the clones is not present; checked against another copy, under half of the missing clones reflect an unresolved V gene, and the others are unexplained. Recorded for this sample are around 150,000 clones; approximately 80% of them occurred a single time. Approximately 4.5% of the sample rests with the top ten. The sample consisted of PBMCs. Source of these receptors: a man aged 35 to 55 in good health and CMV-seronegative.

J is TRBJ2-1 and V is TRBV7-3; TRBD1 matches 7 bases. V was clipped by 2 bases and J by 2 bases; unmatched bases: 3. The CDR3 is made up of 15 amino acids. The V gene's germline CDR1 is SGHTA and CDR2 FQGTGA. CDR3 in amino acids: CASSLGTAPYNEQFF. The CDR3 nucleotides are TGTGCCAGCAGCTTAGGGACAGCGCCCTACAATGAGCAGTTCTTC.

This sequence joins TRBV9 and TRBJ2-7; 9 nucleotides line up with TRBD2. V was pared by 3 bases and J by 5 bases, with 3 bases of the junction left unmatched. This CDR3 has 13 amino acids. Germline CDR1 SGDLS, CDR2 YYNGEE. The CDR3 sequence is CASSGGTSNEQYF. As DNA, the CDR3 is TGTGCCAGCAGCGGGGGGACTAGCAACGAGCAGTACTTC.

This rearrangement joins TRBV5-1 to TRBJ1-4; TRBD1 aligns across 8 bases. The CDR3 loop spans 14 amino acids. The germline CDR1 and CDR2 sequences are SGHRS and YFSETQ. Losses at the gene ends were 4 bases for V and 7 bases for J; bases not matched to a gene: 6. DNA for the CDR3: TGCGCCAGCAGCACAGGGGGGGGAAGTGAAAAACTGTTTTTT. Amino acid sequence: CASSTGGGSEKLFF.

This chain connects TRBV7-8 to TRBJ1-2; no clear D gene. V dropped 1 base and J dropped 0 bases, with 6 bases sitting between them. There are 14 residues in the CDR3. The germline V gene encodes CDR1 SGHVS and CDR2 FQNEAQ. The DNA for the CDR3 is TGTGCCAGCAGCTTAGTGGGCACTAACTATGGCTACACCTTC. This translates into CASSLVGTNYGYTF.

This chain links TRBV6-1 with TRBJ2-3, with 12 bases fitting TRBD2. The CDR3 loop spans 18 amino acids. The ends lost 0 bases at V and 8 bases at J; junction bases unmatched: 12. CDR1 MNHNS and CDR2 SASEGT come from the germline V gene. The CDR3, as DNA: TGTGCCAGCAGTGAAGCGCTTCCTCTAGCGGGGGGGCCGAGTACGCAGTATTTT. This sequence encodes CASSEALPLAGGPSTQYF.

This clone showed up just a few times. V is TRBV6-1 and J is TRBJ1-4, with D tentatively TRBD1 (5 bases). V was clipped by 2 bases and J by 11 bases, with 18 bases between them. Per germline, CDR1 MNHNS and CDR2 SASEGT. This CDR3 spans 15 amino acids. CDR3 DNA: TGTGCCAGCAGTGAAAGCGGGGGTTTAAGATTGAAACTGTTTTTT. Its translation is CASSESGGLRLKLFF.

The V gene is TRBV30, the J gene TRBJ1-1; tentative D call: TRBD1 (6 bases). This CDR3 comprises 16 residues. The V gene's germline CDR1 is GTSNPN and CDR2 SVGIG (reference sequence). V lost 0 bases to trimming and J lost 0 bases, with 14 bases between them. CDR3 DNA: TGTGCCTGGAGTGTTGTACGGGGGGCGATGAACACTGAAGCTTTCTTT. This encodes CAWSVVRGAMNTEAFF. The full variable domain, with the rest looked up from reference TRBV30 and TRBJ1-1, is SQTIHQWPATLVQPVGSPLSLECTVEGTSNPNLYWYRQAAGRGLQLLFYSVGIGQISSEVPQNLSASRPQDRQFILSSKKLLLSDSGFYLCAWSVVRGAMNTEAFFGQGTRLTVV.

The rearrangement uses TRBV19 and TRBJ2-6; D is unresolved. The CDR3 has 14 amino acids. V was clipped by 7 bases and J by 0 bases, with 7 bases between them. Germline loops: CDR1 LNHDA, CDR2 SQIVND (reference sequence). The CDR3 region is CASNLFSGANVLTF. CDR3 DNA sequence: TGTGCCAGTAATCTGTTCTCTGGGGCCAACGTCCTGACTTTC.

This chain links TRBV28 with TRBJ2-7; possibly TRBD2 for D (5 bases). Germline V lookup: CDR1 MDHEN, CDR2 SYDVKM. Between the trimmed V and J ends, which lost 3 bases and 2 bases, there was a span of 11 bases. The CDR3 covers 14 residues. DNA of the CDR3: TGTGCCAGCAGTTTTGAGGGCACCACCTACGAGCAGTACTTC. This encodes CASSFEGTTYEQYF.

Only a few counts were recorded for this clone. J is TRBJ2-2 and V is TRBV9; perhaps TRBD1 as D (5 bases). Germline CDR1 SGDLS, CDR2 YYNGEE. CDR3 size: 13 residues. V shed 5 bases and J shed 5 bases, with 10 bases lying between them. CDR3 bases: TGTGCCAGCAGTTATACAGGAACCGGGGAGCTGTTTTTT. Encoded protein: CASSYTGTGELFF. The whole variable domain, filled in from reference TRBV9 and TRBJ2-2, reads DSGVTQTPKHLITATGQRVTLRCSPRSGDLSVYWYQQSLDQGLQFLIQYYNGEERAKGNILERFSAQQFPDLHSELNLSSLELGDSALYFCASSYTGTGELFFGEGSRLTVL.

CDR3 DNA: TGTGCCAGCAGACACTGGGATCCAGGGACGCAGTATTTT. It codes for CASRHWDPGTQYF. This chain uses TRBV6-1 with TRBJ2-3, with D maybe TRBD1 (5 bases). Germline V lookup: CDR1 MNHNS, CDR2 SASEGT. CDR3 length: 13 residues. The ends were cut back, 6 bases at V and 9 bases at J, with 16 bases in the middle.

V is TRBV7-2 and J is TRBJ1-1, with D unresolved. Germline V gives CDR1 SGHTA, CDR2 FQGNSA. The CDR3 runs to 15 residues. V was clipped by 1 base and J by 4 bases, with 13 bases between them. CDR3 coding DNA: TGTGCCAGCAGCTTAGGGGTGGAGAGGGTCACTGAAGCTTTCTTT. Amino acid sequence: CASSLGVERVTEAFF.

As DNA, the CDR3 is TGTGCCAGCAGTTTTTGGCCAACAGGGCGGACAGATACGCAGTATTTT. Encoded protein: CASSFWPTGRTDTQYF. The V and J genes are TRBV28 and TRBJ2-3, with a possible D match to TRBD1 (6 bases). The germline V and J ends were trimmed by 3 bases and 3 bases, with 16 bases remaining between them. The CDR3 spans 16 residues. Germline CDR1 MDHEN, CDR2 SYDVKM.

This clone was picked up one time. The V and J genes are TRBV18 and TRBJ2-1, with D possibly matching TRBD1 (6 bases). The CDR3 covers 14 residues. The ends were cut back, 3 bases at V and 6 bases at J, with 12 bases in the middle. CDR1 is KGHSH, CDR2 LQKENI, per germline. The CDR3, as DNA: TGTGCCAGCTCACCTTTTGGACAGACCAATGAGCAGTTCTTC. It encodes CASSPFGQTNEQFF.

The genes are TRBV9 and TRBJ2-3; 8 bases align to TRBD1. This CDR3 region has 15 residues. The V gene end was trimmed by 2 bases and the J gene end by 0 bases; junction bases not matched to a gene: 2. The V gene's germline CDR1 is SGDLS and CDR2 YYNGEE. CDR3 loop: CASSVRTGSTDTQYF. CDR3 bases: TGTGCCAGCAGCGTTCGGACAGGGAGCACAGATACGCAGTATTTT.

The V and J genes are TRBV5-1 and TRBJ2-1, with 13 bases fitting TRBD2. The junction had 6 bases not matched to a gene; V was cut back by 0 bases and J by 12 bases. The CDR3 is made up of 15 amino acids. Germline loops: CDR1 SGHRS, CDR2 YFSETQ. Here the CDR3 DNA reads TGCGCCAGCAGCTTGGATACTAGCGGGGGGGCGAGGCAGTTCTTC. It translates to CASSLDTSGGARQFF.

This clone has just one count. CDR3 sequence reads: CASSRRGASTDTQYF. DNA for the CDR3: TGTGCCAGTAGTCGGCGGGGGGCCTCCACAGATACGCAGTATTTT. The V and J genes are TRBV19 and TRBJ2-3, with 8 bases fitting TRBD2. The CDR3 is made up of 15 amino acids. Per germline, CDR1 LNHDA and CDR2 SQIVND (reference sequence). The V segment lost 5 bases and the J segment 2 bases; nucleotides outside the gene matches: 6.

The chain has TRBV9 and TRBJ2-5; 9 nucleotides agree with TRBD2. Germline-derived CDR1 and CDR2 are SGDLS and YYNGEE. The V and J ends lost 3 bases and 2 bases, in that order; junction bases with no gene match: 11. This CDR3 spans 17 amino acids. The CDR3 bases are TGTGCCAGCAGCGCCTCTGCGCGGGGGGGCCCACAAGAGACCCAGTACTTC. This sequence encodes CASSASARGGPQETQYF.

This clone was observed a single time. The chain combines TRBV30 with TRBJ2-1; 12 bases fit TRBD2. V dropped 2 bases and J dropped 6; count of bases not matched to a gene: 8. The CDR3 contains 16 residues. Germline V CDR1 and CDR2: GTSNPN, SVGIG (reference sequence). CDR3 sequence: CAWSKEASGGANEQFF. CDR3 DNA sequence: TGTGCCTGGAGTAAAGAGGCTAGCGGGGGGGCCAATGAGCAGTTCTTC.

The chain is built from TRBV5-1 and TRBJ2-3, with D tentatively TRBD2 (5 bases). CDR1 and CDR2 (germline): SGHRS, YFSETQ. Trimming pared 4 bases from V and 0 bases from J, leaving 21 bases between. The CDR3 extends over 18 amino acids. The CDR3 coding sequence is TGCGCCAGCAGCCGTAGAATCCGCGGGTCTGGTAGCACAGATACGCAGTATTTT. This translates into CASSRRIRGSGSTDTQYF.